The 27 T cell receptor beta chains below all came from one sample that was sequenced in a study of human T cells and chemical hapten exposure. Time point indicated: patch test 2, 6 weeks after DPC sensitization. Described treatment: therapeutic diphenylcyclopropenone sensitization with weekly scalp DPC. Each CDR3 protein gets one entry after TCRdb re-called the RACE reads with MiXCR. The table lists approximately 69,000 distinct CDR3 sequences, 10% of them singletons. The material was whole blood, obtained in connection with sensitization to the hapten diphenylcyclopropenone (DPC). The receptors shown here come from a woman aged 45-59 years with alopecia areata. Some clones in this sample may be carry-over from other donors' samples.

In its sample, this clonotype was seen a few times. V and J are TRBV12-3 or TRBV12-4 and TRBJ1-5; D remains unclear. The CDR3 sequence is 13 residues long. With 3 bases removed from V and 4 bases from J, the gap between germline ends came to 7 bases. CDR3 sequence: CASSFLTNQPQHF. The DNA of the CDR3 is TGTGCCAGCAGTTTTTTGACTAATCAGCCCCAGCATTTT.

Many counts were recorded for this clonotype. This chain uses TRBV5-1 with TRBJ1-1; no clear D gene. Trimming pared 3 bases from V and 5 bases from J, leaving 14 bases between. The V gene's germline CDR1 is SGHRS and CDR2 YFSETQ. The CDR3 consists of 14 residues. CDR3 sequence (DNA): TGCGCCAGCAGCTATGCCCCGGTGGGGACTGAAGCTTTCTTT. It encodes CASSYAPVGTEAFF.

This clonotype came up many times. The chain has TRBV24-1 and TRBJ2-3; D call uncertain. This CDR3 spans 15 amino acids. Germline V gives CDR1 KGHDR, CDR2 SFDVKD. V shed 6 bases and J shed 1 base, with 13 bases lying between them. The CDR3 DNA sequence: TGTGCCACCAGTAACCATAAGGAGCGCACAGATACGCAGTATTTT. Amino acids: CATSNHKERTDTQYF.

This clonotype was picked up many times. The chain uses TRBV6-2 or TRBV6-3 and TRBJ2-1; D is undetermined. There are 14 residues in the CDR3. Trimming cost V 6 bases and J 0 bases, with 9 bases left between them. Germline CDR1 reads MNHEY; CDR2 reads SVGEGT. The CDR3 coding sequence is TGTGCCAGCAGCACTACCAGCTCCTACAATGAGCAGTTCTTC. Its protein is CASSTTSSYNEQFF.

This chain connects TRBV20-1 to TRBJ1-1; tentative D call: TRBD1 (5 bases). V was trimmed by 4 bases and J by 1 base, leaving 7 bases between them. Per germline, CDR1 DFQATT and CDR2 SNEGSKA (reference sequence). CDR3 size: 12 residues. CDR3 DNA sequence: TGCAGTGCTATGGGGCGGAACACTGAAGCTTTCTTT. Protein product: CSAMGRNTEAFF.

The V gene is TRBV20-1, the J gene TRBJ1-2; D ambiguous. The V end was cut by 3 bases, the J end by 4 bases, with 15 bases between. In germline, CDR1 is DFQATT, CDR2 SNEGSKA (reference sequence). This CDR3 has 14 residues. The CDR3 sequence: CSASPSREGYGYTF. CDR3 DNA sequence: TGCAGTGCTAGCCCCAGCCGAGAGGGCTATGGCTACACCTTC.

The chain employs TRBV4-2 and TRBJ2-4, with 9 nucleotides matching TRBD2. Germline lookup yields CDR1 LGHNA and CDR2 YNFKEQ. This CDR3 is 16 amino acids long. Trimming took 5 bases from V and 0 from J; bases not matched to a gene: 5. CDR3 residues: CASSELAGRAKNIQYF. The DNA of the CDR3 is TGTGCCAGCAGCGAGCTAGCGGGACGAGCCAAAAACATTCAGTACTTC.

This clonotype showed up many times. This rearrangement joins TRBV6-6 to TRBJ2-7, with 12 bases identical to TRBD2. The CDR3 is 15 amino acids. Trimming cost V 5 bases and J 2 bases; bases outside gene matches: 4. In germline, CDR1 is MNHNY, CDR2 SVGAGI (reference sequence). The CDR3 DNA follows: TGTGCCAGCAGTGGTAGGACTAGCGGGACCTACGAGCAGTACTTC. It is translated as CASSGRTSGTYEQYF.

This clonotype was recorded only once. The rearrangement links TRBV25-1 to TRBJ2-1; D unresolved. The germline V gene has CDR1 MGHDK and CDR2 SYGVNS. This CDR3 has 13 residues. V was pared by 9 bases and J by 0 bases, with 9 bases between. CDR3 residues: CARPNFSYNEQFF. CDR3 DNA: TGTGCCAGGCCTAATTTCTCCTACAATGAGCAGTTCTTC. Supplemented by reference TRBV25-1 and TRBJ2-1, the full variable domain reads EADIYQTPRYLVIGTGKKITLECSQTMGHDKMYWYQQDPGMELHLIHYSYGVNSTEKGDLSSESTVSRIRTEHFPLTLESARPSHTSQYLCARPNFSYNEQFFGPGTRLTVL.

This clonotype was observed at least ten times. This chain links TRBV7-8 with TRBJ2-1; TRBD2 aligns across 10 bases. From germline, CDR1 is SGHVS and CDR2 FQNEAQ. The CDR3 length is 18 residues. The junction had 14 bases not matched to a gene; V was cut back by 5 bases and J by 4 bases. CDR3 amino acids: CASSRGRTSGLHYNEQFF. The DNA for the CDR3 is TGTGCCAGCAGCAGGGGGAGGACTAGCGGATTGCATTACAATGAGCAGTTCTTC.

The sample holds a few counts of this clonotype. The chain links TRBV7-6 to TRBJ2-7; no reliable D call. Germline V gene data show CDR1 as SGHVS and CDR2 as FNYEAQ. This CDR3 spans 13 amino acids. With 0 bases removed from V and 3 bases from J, the gap between germline ends came to 6 bases. Here the CDR3 reads CASSLAESYEQYF. The CDR3, as DNA: TGTGCCAGCAGCTTAGCGGAGAGCTACGAGCAGTACTTC.

This clonotype has ten or more counts. The chain couples TRBV7-9 to TRBJ1-2, with a weak D call TRBD1 (5 bases). Germline assignment: CDR1 SEHNR and CDR2 FQNEAQ (reference sequence). This CDR3 comprises 14 residues. V lost 7 bases and J 0 bases, leaving 12 bases between the germline ends. CDR3 region: CASMGRRANYGYTF. The CDR3 nucleotides read TGTGCCAGCATGGGACGGCGAGCTAACTATGGCTACACCTTC.

The chain uses TRBV21-1 and TRBJ1-5. TRBV21-1 is deemed a pseudogene. CDR3 length: 18 amino acids. As DNA, the CDR3 is TGTGCCAGCAGCAAGGGGCCCGGAGATAATCATAGCAATCAGCCCCAGCATTTT. This encodes CASSKGPGDNHSNQPQHF.

There are a few counts of this clonotype. V and J are TRBV20-1 and TRBJ2-1; TRBD1 aligns across 8 bases. With V trimmed by 5 bases and J by 3 bases, 12 bases remained unmatched. This CDR3 is 16 amino acids long. Per germline, CDR1 DFQATT and CDR2 SNEGSKA (reference sequence). The CDR3 loop reads CSASTYGTGSYNEQFF. As DNA, the CDR3 is TGCAGTGCTTCCACCTACGGGACAGGAAGCTACAATGAGCAGTTCTTC.

In its sample, this clonotype was seen many times. The V gene is TRBV14, the J gene TRBJ2-5; D is unclear. Deletions cut 1 base from V and 5 bases from J, with 5 bases between. The CDR3 is 12 amino acids. Germline lookup yields CDR1 SGHDN and CDR2 FVKESK. CDR3 in DNA: TGTGCCAGCAGCCAAGCGAGGGAGACCCAGTACTTC. Translation gives CASSQARETQYF.

The CDR3: CSVVDTGSTDTQYF. The CDR3 DNA sequence: TGCAGCGTTGTTGATACTGGTTCCACAGATACGCAGTATTTT. The V gene is TRBV29-1, the J gene TRBJ2-3; D gene uncertain. Germline CDR1 SQVTM, CDR2 ANQGSEA. V gave up 4 bases and J gave up 2 bases, with 13 bases separating them. The CDR3 loop spans 14 amino acids.

The chain links TRBV29-1 to TRBJ2-3; 12 bases are a match to TRBD2. The CDR3 extends over 15 amino acids. Per the germline V gene, CDR1 is SQVTM and CDR2 is ANQGSEA. V trimming: 4 bases; J trimming: 2 bases; junction bases outside the gene matches: 4. This CDR3 reads CSVVGLAGPTDTQYF. For the CDR3, the DNA is TGCAGCGTTGTAGGACTAGCGGGGCCCACAGATACGCAGTATTTT.

This clonotype occurred a few times. The chain has TRBV28 and TRBJ2-1, with TRBD2 identical over 7 bases. The length of the CDR3 is 17 residues. With 5 bases clipped from V and 5 bases from J, the junction kept 15 bases outside the gene matches. CDR1 is MDHEN, CDR2 SYDVKM, per germline. For the CDR3, the DNA is TGTGCCAGCAGTACAAACAGCGGGGCGCCCGTCAACAATGAGCAGTTCTTC. Encoded protein: CASSTNSGAPVNNEQFF.

This clonotype was counted many times. The chain recombines TRBV11-3 with TRBJ1-6, with D unclear. V lost 1 base and J 7 bases, leaving 5 bases between the germline ends. This CDR3 comprises 13 residues. CDR1 and CDR2 from the germline V gene are SGHNT and YENEEA. The CDR3 sequence is CASSLGLNSPLHF. In DNA form, the CDR3 reads TGTGCCAGCAGCTTAGGTCTGAATTCACCCCTCCACTTT.

This clonotype was counted at least ten times. The chain couples TRBV6-2 or TRBV6-3 to TRBJ2-6; no clear D gene. The CDR3 runs to 15 residues. Trimming shortened V by 0 bases and J by 2 bases, and 5 bases separated the two germline ends. Per germline, CDR1 MNHEY and CDR2 SVGEGT. CDR3 sequence reads: CASSYSSAGANVLTF. As DNA, the CDR3 is TGTGCCAGCAGTTACTCAAGTGCTGGGGCCAACGTCCTGACTTTC.

V gene TRBV7-3 combines with J gene TRBJ2-2, with 7 bases identical to TRBD2. The J segment lost 4 bases and the V segment lost 5 bases, leaving 4 bases of the junction unmatched. Germline assignment: CDR1 SGHTA and CDR2 FQGTGA. The CDR3 extends over 14 amino acids. Here the CDR3 reads CASSGREGTGELFF. In DNA form, the CDR3 reads TGTGCCAGCAGCGGAAGGGAGGGCACCGGGGAGCTGTTTTTT.

The chain employs TRBV27 and TRBJ1-2; TRBD1 agrees at 10 bases. The CDR3 is 15 amino acids. With 5 bases clipped from V and 5 bases from J, the junction kept 8 bases outside the gene matches. Per the germline V gene, CDR1 is MNHEY and CDR2 is SMNVEV (reference sequence). CDR3 in amino acids: CASSGRDRGWYGYTF. The CDR3 DNA follows: TGTGCCAGCAGTGGGCGGGACAGGGGTTGGTATGGCTACACCTTC.

Ten or more counts support this clonotype. J is TRBJ2-1 and V is TRBV4-1; perhaps TRBD2 as D (6 bases). The CDR3 totals 19 residues. V lost 1 base, J lost 6 bases, and 25 bases lay in between. The V gene's germline CDR1 is MGHRA and CDR2 YSYEKL. CDR3: CASSQVGIAGILRSNEQFF. DNA for the CDR3: TGCGCCAGCAGCCAAGTTGGGATCGCGGGAATCTTAAGAAGCAATGAGCAGTTCTTC.

The chain uses TRBV3-1 and TRBJ2-2; D is uncertain. Trimming took 0 bases from V and 4 from J, leaving 6 bases between them. CDR3 length: 14 amino acids. CDR1 and CDR2 from the germline V gene are LGHDT and YNNKEL (reference sequence). CDR3 nucleotide sequence: TGTGCCAGCAGCCAAGACCCTACCACCGGGGAGCTGTTTTTT. Translating gives CASSQDPTTGELFF. Variable domain in full (rest from reference TRBV3-1 and TRBJ2-2): DTAVSQTPKYLVTQMGNDKSIKCEQNLGHDTMYWYKQDSKKFLKIMFSYNNKELIINETVPNRFSPKSPDKAHLNLHINSLELGDSAVYFCASSQDPTTGELFFGEGSRLTVL.

V is TRBV7-8 and J is TRBJ2-5; a possible D gene is TRBD2 (6 bases). Germline V CDR1 and CDR2: SGHVS, FQNEAQ. The V gene lost 0 bases and the J gene lost 5 bases, with 16 bases spanning the gap. CDR3 length equals 16 residues. CDR3 region: CASSLAPRESAETQYF. The CDR3 DNA reads TGTGCCAGCAGCTTAGCGCCTCGGGAGAGCGCCGAGACCCAGTACTTC.

This clonotype was counted at least ten times. This chain links TRBV20-1 with TRBJ1-6, with TRBD1 as a possible D gene (6 bases). CDR1 is DFQATT, CDR2 SNEGSKA, per germline (reference sequence). The CDR3 spans 16 residues. Trimming shortened V by 1 base and J by 6 bases, and 16 bases separated the two germline ends. CDR3 nucleotides: TGCAGTGCTAGAGGAGAGGGGAACAGGGCTAATTCACCCCTCCACTTT. It specifies CSARGEGNRANSPLHF.

There are a few counts of this clonotype. V and J are TRBV12-3 or TRBV12-4 and TRBJ2-7, with D possibly called TRBD1 or TRBD2 (6 bases each). The CDR3 is 15 residues long. Trimming pared 5 bases from V and 7 bases from J, leaving 21 bases between. CDR3 residues: CASSRSGTQGWEQYF. In DNA, the CDR3 is TGTGCCAGCAGTAGATCCGGGACTCAGGGGTGGGAGCAGTACTTC.